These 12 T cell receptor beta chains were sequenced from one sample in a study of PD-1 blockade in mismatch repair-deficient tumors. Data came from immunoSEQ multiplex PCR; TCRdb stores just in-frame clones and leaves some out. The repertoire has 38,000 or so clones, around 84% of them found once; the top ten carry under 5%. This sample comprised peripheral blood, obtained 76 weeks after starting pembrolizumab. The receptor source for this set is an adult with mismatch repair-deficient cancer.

CDR3 amino acids: CASSLRTGAGELFF. The CDR3 region has the DNA TGTGCCAGCAGCTTGCGGACAGGGGCCGGGGAGCTGTTTTTT. The chain has TRBV5-6 and TRBJ2-2, with TRBD1 matching over 9 bases. Unmatched junction bases numbered 1, after V lost 1 base and J lost 6 bases. The CDR3 extends over 14 amino acids. The V gene's germline CDR1 is SGHDT and CDR2 YYEEEE.

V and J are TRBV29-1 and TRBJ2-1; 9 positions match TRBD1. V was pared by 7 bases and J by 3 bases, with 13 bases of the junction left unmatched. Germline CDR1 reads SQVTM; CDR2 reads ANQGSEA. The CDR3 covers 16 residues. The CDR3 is CSGDTRTGVRYNEQFF. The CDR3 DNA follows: TGCAGCGGGGACACTAGGACAGGGGTCCGCTACAATGAGCAGTTCTTC.

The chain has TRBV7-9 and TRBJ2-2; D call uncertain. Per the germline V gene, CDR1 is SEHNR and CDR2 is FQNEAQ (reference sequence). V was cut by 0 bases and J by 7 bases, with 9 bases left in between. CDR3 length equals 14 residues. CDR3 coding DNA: TGTGCCAGCAGCTTAGCAGGGTCGTACGGGGAGCTGTTTTTT. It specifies CASSLAGSYGELFF.

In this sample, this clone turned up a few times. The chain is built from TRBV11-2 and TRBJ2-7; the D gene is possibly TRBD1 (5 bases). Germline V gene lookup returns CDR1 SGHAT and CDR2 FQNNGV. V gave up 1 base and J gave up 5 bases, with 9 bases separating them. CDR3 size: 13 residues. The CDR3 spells CASSLAGMDEQYF. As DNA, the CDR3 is TGTGCCAGCAGCTTAGCAGGGATGGACGAGCAGTACTTC.

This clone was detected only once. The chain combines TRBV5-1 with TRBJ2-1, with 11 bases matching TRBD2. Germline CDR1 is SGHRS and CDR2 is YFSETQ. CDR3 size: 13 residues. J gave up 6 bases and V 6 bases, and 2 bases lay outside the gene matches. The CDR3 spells CASKLAGVNEQFF. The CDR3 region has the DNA TGCGCCAGCAAACTAGCGGGAGTCAATGAGCAGTTCTTC.

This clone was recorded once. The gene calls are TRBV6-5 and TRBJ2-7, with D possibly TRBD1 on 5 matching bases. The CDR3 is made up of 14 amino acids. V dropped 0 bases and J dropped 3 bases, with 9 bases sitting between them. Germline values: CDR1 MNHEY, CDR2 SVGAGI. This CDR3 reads CASSYSIRGYEQYF. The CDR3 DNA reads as TGTGCCAGCAGTTACTCGATTAGGGGCTACGAGCAGTACTTC.

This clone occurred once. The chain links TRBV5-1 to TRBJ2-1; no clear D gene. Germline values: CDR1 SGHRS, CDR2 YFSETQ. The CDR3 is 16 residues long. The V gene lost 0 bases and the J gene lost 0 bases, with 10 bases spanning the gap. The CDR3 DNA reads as TGCGCCAGCAGCTTGGGACCACCGAGCTCCTACAATGAGCAGTTCTTC. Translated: CASSLGPPSSYNEQFF.

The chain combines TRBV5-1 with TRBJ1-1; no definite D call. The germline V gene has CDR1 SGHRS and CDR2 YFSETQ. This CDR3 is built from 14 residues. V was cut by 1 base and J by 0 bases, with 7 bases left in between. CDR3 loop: CASSLWGMNTEAFF. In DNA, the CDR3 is TGCGCCAGCAGCTTGTGGGGTATGAACACTGAAGCTTTCTTT.

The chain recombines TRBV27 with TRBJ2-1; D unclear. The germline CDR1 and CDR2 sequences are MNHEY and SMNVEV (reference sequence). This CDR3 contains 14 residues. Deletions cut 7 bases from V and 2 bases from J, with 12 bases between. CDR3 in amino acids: CASTSDTPYNEQFF. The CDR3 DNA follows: TGTGCCAGCACCTCAGACACCCCCTACAATGAGCAGTTCTTC.

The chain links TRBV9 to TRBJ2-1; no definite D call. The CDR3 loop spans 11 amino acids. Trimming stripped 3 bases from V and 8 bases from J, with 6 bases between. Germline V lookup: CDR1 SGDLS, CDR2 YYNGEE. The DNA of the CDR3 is TGTGCCAGCAGCGAGAACCATGAGCAGTTCTTC. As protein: CASSENHEQFF.

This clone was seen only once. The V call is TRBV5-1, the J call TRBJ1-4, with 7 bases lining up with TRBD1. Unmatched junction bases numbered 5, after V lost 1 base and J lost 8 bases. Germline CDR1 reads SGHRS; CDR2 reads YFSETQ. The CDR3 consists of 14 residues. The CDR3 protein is CASSLTPGQEKLFF. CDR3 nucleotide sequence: TGCGCCAGCAGCTTGACACCGGGACAGGAAAAACTGTTTTTT.

CDR3 amino acids: CASSYVRGSSEAFF. In DNA form, the CDR3 reads TGTGCCAGCAGCTACGTCCGGGGCTCTTCTGAAGCTTTCTTT. This chain uses TRBV14 with TRBJ1-1; TRBD1 might be the D (5 bases). The V end was cut by 5 bases, the J end by 6 bases, with 16 bases between. The CDR3 covers 14 residues. Germline lookup yields CDR1 SGHDN and CDR2 FVKESK.